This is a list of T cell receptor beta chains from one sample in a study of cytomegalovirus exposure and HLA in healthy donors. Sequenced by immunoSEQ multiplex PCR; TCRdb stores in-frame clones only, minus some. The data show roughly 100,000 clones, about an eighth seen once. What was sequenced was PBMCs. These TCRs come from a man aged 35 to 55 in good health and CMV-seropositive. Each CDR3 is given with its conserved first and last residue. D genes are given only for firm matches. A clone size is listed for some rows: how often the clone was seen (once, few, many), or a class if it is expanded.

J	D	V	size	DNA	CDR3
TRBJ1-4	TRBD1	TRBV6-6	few	TGTGCCAGCAGTTATAGTCAGGGGGGTGAAAAACTGTTTTTT	CASSYSQGGEKLFF
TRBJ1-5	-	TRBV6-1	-	TGTGCCAGCAGTGACGGTCATAGTGGTTCCTATAGCAATCAGCCCCAGCATTTT	CASSDGHSGSYSNQPQHF
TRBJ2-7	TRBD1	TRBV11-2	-	TGTGCCAGCAGCTTAGAGGGACAGGGGTACAGCGAGCAGTACTTC	CASSLEGQGYSEQYF
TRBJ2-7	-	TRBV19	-	TGTGCCAGTAGTAATCAGGACAACGATTACGAGCAGTACTTC	CASSNQDNDYEQYF
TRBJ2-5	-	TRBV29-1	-	TGCAGCGCCTCGGGAAGCCGGGGGGAGACCCAGTACTTC	CSASGSRGETQYF
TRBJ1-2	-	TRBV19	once	TGTGCCAGTAGTAACATACAACGTGGCTACACCTTC	CASSNIQRGYTF
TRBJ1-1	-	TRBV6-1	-	TGTGCAAGCAGGAGGGCTAACACTGAAGCTTTCTTT	CASRRANTEAFF
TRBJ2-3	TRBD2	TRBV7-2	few	TGTGCCAGCAGCTTCACTAGCGGGAGTGGTACGCAGTATTTT	CASSFTSGSGTQYF
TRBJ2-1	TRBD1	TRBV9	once	TGTGCCAGCAGCGTAGGTGGGACAGGGGACTACAATGAGCAGTTCTTC	CASSVGGTGDYNEQFF
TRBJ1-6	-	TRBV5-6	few	TGTGCCAGCAGCGCGGGACCATCAAATTCACCCCTCCACTTT	CASSAGPSNSPLHF
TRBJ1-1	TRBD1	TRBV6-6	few	TGTGCCAGCAGTTACGACAGGGGGAACACTGAAGCTTTCTTT	CASSYDRGNTEAFF
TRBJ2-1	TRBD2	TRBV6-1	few	TGTGCCAGCAGTTTCGGACTAGCCCAGAATGAGCAGTTCTTC	CASSFGLAQNEQFF
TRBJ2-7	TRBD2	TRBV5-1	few	TGCGCCAGCAGCTTGGGGGGGGGAGGTTCCTACGAGCAGTACTTC	CASSLGGGGSYEQYF
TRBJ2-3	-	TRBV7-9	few	TGTGCCAGCAGCTTGGACTCCTTCACAGATACGCAGTATTTT	CASSLDSFTDTQYF
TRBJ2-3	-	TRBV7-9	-	TGTGCCTCCTGGGGGCTAGCGGTTAGCACAGATACGCAGTATTTT	CASWGLAVSTDTQYF
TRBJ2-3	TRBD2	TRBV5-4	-	TGTGCCAGCAGCTTGGATGGACTAGCGGCCTCAGATACGCAGTATTTT	CASSLDGLAASDTQYF
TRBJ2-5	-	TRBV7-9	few	TGTGCCAGCAGCTCTCTTATAGCCGCCCCCCAAGAGACCCAGTACTTC	CASSSLIAAPQETQYF
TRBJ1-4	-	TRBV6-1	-	TGTGCCAGCAGTGAGCAGGGTCGGGATGAAAAACTGTTTTTT	CASSEQGRDEKLFF
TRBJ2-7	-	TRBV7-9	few	TGTGCCAGCTCCCCCTTAAACGAGCAGTACTTC	CASSPLNEQYF
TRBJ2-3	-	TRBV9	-	TGTGCCAGTGGGAGGATCACAGATACGCAGTATTTT	CASGRITDTQYF
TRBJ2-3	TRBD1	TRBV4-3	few	TGCGCCAGCAGCCAAGAAGACAGGGGCGCAGATACGCAGTATTTT	CASSQEDRGADTQYF
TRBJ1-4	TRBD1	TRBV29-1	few	TGCAGCGCCCAGGGGGCTGGAGAAAAACTGTTTTTT	CSAQGAGEKLFF
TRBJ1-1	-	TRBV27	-	TGTGCCAGAAGTTTAAGGGGGAACACTGAAGCTTTCTTT	CARSLRGNTEAFF
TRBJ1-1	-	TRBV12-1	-	TGTGCCAGCAGCTTGGGCACCGATACCTTTTACACTGAAGCTTTCTTT	CASSLGTDTFYTEAFF
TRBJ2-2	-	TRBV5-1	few	TGCGCCAGCAGCTTTTCTAAGGGGGAGCTGTTTTTT	CASSFSKGELFF
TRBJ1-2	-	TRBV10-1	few	TGCGCCAGCAGTAAAGACATCCGCTATGGCTACACCTTC	CASSKDIRYGYTF
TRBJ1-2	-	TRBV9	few	TGTGCCAGCAGCGCAGAAAACTATGGCTACACCTTC	CASSAENYGYTF
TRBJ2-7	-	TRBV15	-	TGTGCCACCAGCAGAGGGGACAACCCCTACGAGCAGTACTTC	CATSRGDNPYEQYF
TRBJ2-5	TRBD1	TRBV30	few	TGTGCCTGGAGTCCTCATGCCAGGGGGTCCCAAGAGACCCAGTACTTC	CAWSPHARGSQETQYF
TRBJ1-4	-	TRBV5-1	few	TGCGCCAGCAGCTTGGGACAGGATGGTGAAAAACTGTTTTTT	CASSLGQDGEKLFF
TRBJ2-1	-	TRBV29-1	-	TGCAGCACTGAACCCCTCCACCGAGCCTACAATGAGCAGTTCTTC	CSTEPLHRAYNEQFF
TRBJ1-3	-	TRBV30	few	TGTGCCTGGAGTGTACAGGGTCACACCATATATTTT	CAWSVQGHTIYF
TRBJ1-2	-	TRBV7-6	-	TGTGCCAGCAGCTTAGGACGGGGAGATGGCTACACCTTC	CASSLGRGDGYTF
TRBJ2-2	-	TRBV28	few	TGTGCCGGGGCCGGGACTCAGAACACCGGGGAGCTGTTTTTT	CAGAGTQNTGELFF
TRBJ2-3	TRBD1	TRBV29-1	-	TGCAGCGCCGAAAGACAGGGGGCAGATACGCAGTATTTT	CSAERQGADTQYF
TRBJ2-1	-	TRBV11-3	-	TGTGCCAGCAGCTTTGAGGGAGGATACAATGAGCAGTTCTTC	CASSFEGGYNEQFF
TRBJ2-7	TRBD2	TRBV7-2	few	TGTGCCAGCAGCTTAGTGCGGGCCAGCGGGAGCTCCTACGAGCAGTACTTC	CASSLVRASGSSYEQYF
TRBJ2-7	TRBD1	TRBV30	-	TGTGCCTGGTCCGGGACAGTTTACGAGCAGTACTTC	CAWSGTVYEQYF
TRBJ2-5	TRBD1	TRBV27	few	TGTGCCAGCAGCGGACAGGTGGAAGAGACCCAGTACTTC	CASSGQVEETQYF
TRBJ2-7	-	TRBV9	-	TGTGCCAGCAGCCCGACGGGGAACGAGCAGTACTTC	CASSPTGNEQYF
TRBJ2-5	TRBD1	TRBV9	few	TGTGCCAGCAGCGCAGCGGGGACAGGGGCAGAGACCCAGTACTTC	CASSAAGTGAETQYF
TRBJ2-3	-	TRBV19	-	TGTGCCAGTAGTATTGCGGCAGCTACACAAGATACGCAGTATTTT	CASSIAAATQDTQYF
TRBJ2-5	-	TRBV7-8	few	TGTGCCAGCAGCTTAAGATTCCAGGCAGATGGCGAAGAGACCCAGTACTTC	CASSLRFQADGEETQYF
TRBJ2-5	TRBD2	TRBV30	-	TGTGCTATAGCGGGAGGACTACAAGAGACCCAGTACTTC	CAIAGGLQETQYF
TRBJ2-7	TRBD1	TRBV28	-	TGTGCCAGCAAAACAGGGGGGAGCTCCTACGAGCAGTACTTC	CASKTGGSSYEQYF
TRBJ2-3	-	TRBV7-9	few	TGTGCCAGCAGCCTTAGGGGGATCGGGGCCGAGGATACGCAGTATTTT	CASSLRGIGAEDTQYF
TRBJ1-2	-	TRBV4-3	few	TGCGCCAGCAGCCAAGAGCCAGGCCTCAGCTACACCTTC	CASSQEPGLSYTF
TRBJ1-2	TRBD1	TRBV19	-	TGTGCCAGTAGTATAGGGACAGGGGCGACCTATGGCTACACCTTC	CASSIGTGATYGYTF
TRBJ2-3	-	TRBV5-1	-	TGCGCCAGCAGCTTGGCGGGGGGCCTCAGCACAGATACGCAGTATTTT	CASSLAGGLSTDTQYF
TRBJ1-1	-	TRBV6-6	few	TGTGCCAGCAGTTACTCGGGGGAGGGAAGCACTGAAGCTTTCTTT	CASSYSGEGSTEAFF
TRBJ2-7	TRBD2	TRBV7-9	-	TGTGCCAGCAGCTTAGAGGGACTAGCGGGAGTCCACTCCTACGAGCAGTACTTC	CASSLEGLAGVHSYEQYF
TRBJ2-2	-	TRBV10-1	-	TGCGCCAGCATACAGGAGCTGTTTTTT	CASIQELFF
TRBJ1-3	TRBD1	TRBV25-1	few	TGTGCCACTCGGGGGACAGGGAGTGGAAACACCATATATTTT	CATRGTGSGNTIYF